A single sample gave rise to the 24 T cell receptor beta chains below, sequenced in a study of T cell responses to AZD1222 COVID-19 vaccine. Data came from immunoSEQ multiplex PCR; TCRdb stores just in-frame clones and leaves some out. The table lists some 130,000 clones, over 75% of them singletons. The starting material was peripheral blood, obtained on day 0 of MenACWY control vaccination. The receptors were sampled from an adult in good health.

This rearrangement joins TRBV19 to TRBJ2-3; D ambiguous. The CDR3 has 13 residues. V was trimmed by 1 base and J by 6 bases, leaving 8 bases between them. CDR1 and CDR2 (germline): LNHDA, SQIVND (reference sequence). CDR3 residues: CASSIGMGDTQYF. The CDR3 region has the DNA TGTGCCAGTAGTATAGGGATGGGGGATACGCAGTATTTT. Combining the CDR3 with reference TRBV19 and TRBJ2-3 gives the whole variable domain DGGITQSPKYLFRKEGQNVTLSCEQNLNHDAMYWYRQDPGQGLRLIYYSQIVNDFQKGDIAEGYSVSREKKESFPLTVTSAQKNPTAFYLCASSIGMGDTQYFGPGTRLTVL.

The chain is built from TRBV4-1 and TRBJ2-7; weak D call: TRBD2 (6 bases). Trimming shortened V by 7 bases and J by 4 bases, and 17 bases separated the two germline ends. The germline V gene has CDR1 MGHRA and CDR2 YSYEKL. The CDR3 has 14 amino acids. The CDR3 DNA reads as TGCGCCAGCAAAAGGAGGGTCGGGATTTACGAGCAGTACTTC. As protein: CASKRRVGIYEQYF.

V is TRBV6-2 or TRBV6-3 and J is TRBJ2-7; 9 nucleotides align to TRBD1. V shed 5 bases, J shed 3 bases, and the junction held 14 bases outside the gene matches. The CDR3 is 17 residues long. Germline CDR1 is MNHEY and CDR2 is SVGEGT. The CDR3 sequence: CASSKSTGGVLDYEQYF. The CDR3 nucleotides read TGTGCCAGCAGTAAGTCCACAGGGGGCGTACTAGACTACGAGCAGTACTTC.

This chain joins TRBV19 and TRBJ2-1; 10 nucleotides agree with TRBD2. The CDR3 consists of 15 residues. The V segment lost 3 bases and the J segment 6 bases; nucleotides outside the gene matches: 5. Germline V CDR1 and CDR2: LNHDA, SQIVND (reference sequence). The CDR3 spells CASSIGLAGVNEQFF. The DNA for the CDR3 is TGTGCCAGTAGTATTGGTCTAGCGGGAGTCAATGAGCAGTTCTTC. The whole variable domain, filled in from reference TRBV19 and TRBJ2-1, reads DGGITQSPKYLFRKEGQNVTLSCEQNLNHDAMYWYRQDPGQGLRLIYYSQIVNDFQKGDIAEGYSVSREKKESFPLTVTSAQKNPTAFYLCASSIGLAGVNEQFFGPGTRLTVL.

Here the CDR3 reads CASSFSPGVTGYTF. CDR3 bases: TGTGCCAGCAGCTTTTCGCCGGGGGTAACTGGCTACACCTTC. This sequence joins TRBV5-5 and TRBJ1-2, with D possibly being TRBD1 (5 bases). The V gene's germline CDR1 is SGHKS and CDR2 YYEKEE (reference sequence). There are 14 residues in the CDR3. The V gene lost 2 bases and the J gene lost 7 bases, with 15 bases spanning the gap.

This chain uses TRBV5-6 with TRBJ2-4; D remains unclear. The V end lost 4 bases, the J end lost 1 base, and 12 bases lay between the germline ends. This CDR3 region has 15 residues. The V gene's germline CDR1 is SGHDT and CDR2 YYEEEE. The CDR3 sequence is CASSTRSLAKNIQYF. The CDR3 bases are TGTGCCAGCAGCACCAGGTCGTTGGCCAAAAACATTCAGTACTTC. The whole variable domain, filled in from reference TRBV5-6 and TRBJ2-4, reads DAGVTQSPTHLIKTRGQQVTLRCSPKSGHDTVSWYQQALGQGPQFIFQYYEEEERQRGNFPDRFSGHQFPNYSSELNVNALLLGDSALYLCASSTRSLAKNIQYFGAGTRLSVL.

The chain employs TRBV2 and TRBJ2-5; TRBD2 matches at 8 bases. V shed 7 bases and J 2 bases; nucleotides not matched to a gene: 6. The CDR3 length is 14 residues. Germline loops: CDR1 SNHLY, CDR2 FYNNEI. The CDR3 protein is CASTPRGGQETQYF. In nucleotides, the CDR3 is TGTGCCAGCACCCCCCGCGGGGGGCAAGAGACCCAGTACTTC.

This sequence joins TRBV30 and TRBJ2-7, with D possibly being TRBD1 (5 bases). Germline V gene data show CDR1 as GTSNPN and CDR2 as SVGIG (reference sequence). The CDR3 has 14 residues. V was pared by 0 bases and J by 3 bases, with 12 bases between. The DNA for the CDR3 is TGTGCCTGGAGTGTACCACAGGACGGCTACGAGCAGTACTTC. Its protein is CAWSVPQDGYEQYF.

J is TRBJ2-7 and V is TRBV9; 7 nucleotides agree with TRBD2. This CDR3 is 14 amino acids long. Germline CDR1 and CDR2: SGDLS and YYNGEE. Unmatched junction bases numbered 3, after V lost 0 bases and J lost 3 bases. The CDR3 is CASSVAGTNYEQYF. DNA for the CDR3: TGTGCCAGCAGCGTAGCCGGGACTAACTACGAGCAGTACTTC.

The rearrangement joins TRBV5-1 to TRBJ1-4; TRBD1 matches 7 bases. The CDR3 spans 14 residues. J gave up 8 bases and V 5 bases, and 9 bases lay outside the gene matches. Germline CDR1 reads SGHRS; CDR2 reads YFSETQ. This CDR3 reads CASSISGTVEKLFF. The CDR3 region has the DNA TGCGCCAGCAGTATCTCCGGGACAGTGGAAAAACTGTTTTTT.

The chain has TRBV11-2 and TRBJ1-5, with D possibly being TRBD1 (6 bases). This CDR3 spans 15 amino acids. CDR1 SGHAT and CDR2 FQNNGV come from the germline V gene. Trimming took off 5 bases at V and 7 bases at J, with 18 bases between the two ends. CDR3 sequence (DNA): TGTGCCAGCAGCCCTACGGGGGGCCAACGACAGCCCCAGCATTTT. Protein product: CASSPTGGQRQPQHF.

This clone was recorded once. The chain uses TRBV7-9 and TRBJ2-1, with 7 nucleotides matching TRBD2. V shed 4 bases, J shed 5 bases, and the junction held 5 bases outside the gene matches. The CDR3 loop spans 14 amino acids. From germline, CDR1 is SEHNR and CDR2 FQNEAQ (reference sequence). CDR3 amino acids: CASSSAGTDNEQFF. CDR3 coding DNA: TGTGCCAGCAGCTCAGCGGGGACGGACAATGAGCAGTTCTTC.

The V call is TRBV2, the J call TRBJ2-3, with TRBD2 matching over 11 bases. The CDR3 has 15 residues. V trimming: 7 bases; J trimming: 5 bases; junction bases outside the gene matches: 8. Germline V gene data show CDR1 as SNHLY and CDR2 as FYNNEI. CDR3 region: CASTPLAGGGDTQYF. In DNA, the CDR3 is TGTGCCAGCACCCCCCTAGCGGGAGGTGGAGATACGCAGTATTTT.

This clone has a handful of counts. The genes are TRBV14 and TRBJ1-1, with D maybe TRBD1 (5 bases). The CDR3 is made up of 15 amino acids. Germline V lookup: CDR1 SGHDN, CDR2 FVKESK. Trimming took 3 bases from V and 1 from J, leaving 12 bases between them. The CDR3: CASSQSGGGNTEAFF. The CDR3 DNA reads TGTGCCAGCAGCCAGTCTGGGGGGGGGAACACTGAAGCTTTCTTT.

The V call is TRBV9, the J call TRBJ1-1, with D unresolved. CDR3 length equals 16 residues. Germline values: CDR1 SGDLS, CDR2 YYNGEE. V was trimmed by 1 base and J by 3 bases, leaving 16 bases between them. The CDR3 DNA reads TGTGCCAGCAGCGTACACCTCCAGCCTAGCGACACTGAAGCTTTCTTT. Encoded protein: CASSVHLQPSDTEAFF.

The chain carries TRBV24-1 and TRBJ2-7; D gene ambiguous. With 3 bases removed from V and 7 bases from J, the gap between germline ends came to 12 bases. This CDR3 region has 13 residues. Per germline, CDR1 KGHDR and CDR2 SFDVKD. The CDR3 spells CATSDPDGWEQYF. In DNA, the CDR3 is TGTGCCACCAGTGATCCCGACGGCTGGGAGCAGTACTTC.

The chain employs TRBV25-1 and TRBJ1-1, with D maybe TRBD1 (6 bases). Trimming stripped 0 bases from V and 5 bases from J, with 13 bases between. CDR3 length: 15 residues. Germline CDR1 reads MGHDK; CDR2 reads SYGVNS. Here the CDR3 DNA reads TGTGCCAGCAGTGAATATGCGGGGGCGCGGACTGAAGCTTTCTTT. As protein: CASSEYAGARTEAFF.

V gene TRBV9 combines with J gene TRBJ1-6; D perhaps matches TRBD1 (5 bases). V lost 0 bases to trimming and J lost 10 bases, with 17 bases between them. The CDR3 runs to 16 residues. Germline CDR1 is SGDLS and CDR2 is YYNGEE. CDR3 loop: CASSVGVGGRGSPLHF. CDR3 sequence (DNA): TGTGCCAGCAGCGTAGGTGTGGGGGGACGAGGATCACCCCTCCACTTT.

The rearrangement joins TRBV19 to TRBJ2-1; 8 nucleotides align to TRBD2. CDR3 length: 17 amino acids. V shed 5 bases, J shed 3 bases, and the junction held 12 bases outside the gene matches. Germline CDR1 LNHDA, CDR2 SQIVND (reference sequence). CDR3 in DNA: TGTGCCAGTAGTCGAGTGGCGGGGGGACCACTCTACAATGAGCAGTTCTTC. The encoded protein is CASSRVAGGPLYNEQFF.

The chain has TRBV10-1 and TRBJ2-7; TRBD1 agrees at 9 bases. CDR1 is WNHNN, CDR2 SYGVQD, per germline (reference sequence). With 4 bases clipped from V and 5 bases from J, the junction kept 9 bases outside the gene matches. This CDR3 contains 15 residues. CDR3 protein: CASSATGTGLHEQYF. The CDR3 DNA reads TGCGCCAGCAGTGCTACCGGGACAGGGTTACACGAGCAGTACTTC.

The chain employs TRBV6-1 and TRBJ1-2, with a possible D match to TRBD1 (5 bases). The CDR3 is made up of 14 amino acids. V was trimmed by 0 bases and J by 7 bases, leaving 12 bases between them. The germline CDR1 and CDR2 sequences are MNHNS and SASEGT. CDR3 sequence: CASSEARDGTGYTF. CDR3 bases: TGTGCCAGCAGTGAAGCGAGGGACGGAACTGGCTACACCTTC.

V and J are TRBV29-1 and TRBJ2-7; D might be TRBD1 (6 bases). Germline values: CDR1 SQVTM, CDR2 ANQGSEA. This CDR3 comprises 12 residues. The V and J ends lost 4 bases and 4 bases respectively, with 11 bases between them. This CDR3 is CSVVQGPYEQYF. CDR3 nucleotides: TGCAGCGTTGTCCAGGGGCCGTACGAGCAGTACTTC.

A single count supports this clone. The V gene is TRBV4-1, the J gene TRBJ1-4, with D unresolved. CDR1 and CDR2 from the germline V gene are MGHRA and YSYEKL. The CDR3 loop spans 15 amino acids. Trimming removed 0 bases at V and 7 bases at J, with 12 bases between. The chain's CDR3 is CASSQEDLMREKLFF. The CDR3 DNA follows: TGCGCCAGCAGCCAAGAAGACTTAATGCGTGAAAAACTGTTTTTT.

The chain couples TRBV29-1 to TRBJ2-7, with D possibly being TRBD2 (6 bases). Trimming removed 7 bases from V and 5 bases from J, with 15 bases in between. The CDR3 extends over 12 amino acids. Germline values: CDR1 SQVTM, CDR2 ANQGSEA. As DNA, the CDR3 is TGCAGCGCCCGGATAGCGGACCACGAGCAGTACTTC. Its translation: CSARIADHEQYF.